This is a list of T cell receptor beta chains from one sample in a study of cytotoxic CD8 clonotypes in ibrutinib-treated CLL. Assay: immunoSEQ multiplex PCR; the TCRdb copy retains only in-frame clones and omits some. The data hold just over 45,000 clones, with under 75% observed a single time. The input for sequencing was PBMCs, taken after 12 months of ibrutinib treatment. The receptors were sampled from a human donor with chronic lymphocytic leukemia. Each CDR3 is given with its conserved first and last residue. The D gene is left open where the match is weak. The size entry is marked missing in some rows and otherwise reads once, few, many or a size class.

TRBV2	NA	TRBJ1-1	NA	TGTGCCAGCAGCCTTGACAGTGAAGCTTTCTTT	CASSLDSEAFF
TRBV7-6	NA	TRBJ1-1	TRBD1	TGTGCCAGCAGCACTCAGGGGGCGCAAGAAGCTTTCTTT	CASSTQGAQEAFF
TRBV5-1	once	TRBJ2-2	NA	TGCGCCAGCAGCTTGGGCCACACCGGGGAGCTGTTTTTT	CASSLGHTGELFF
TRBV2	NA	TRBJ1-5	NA	TGTGCCAGCAGTTTTCAGGGAAGTCGCTATCAGCCCCAGCATTTT	CASSFQGSRYQPQHF
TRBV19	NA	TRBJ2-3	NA	TGTGCCAGTACCCCCCTAGGGGGGGGACCCACAGATACGCAGTATTTT	CASTPLGGGPTDTQYF
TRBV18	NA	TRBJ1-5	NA	TGTGCCAGCTCACCCTCCTTCCGGGGGTTGGATCAGCCCCAGCATTTT	CASSPSFRGLDQPQHF
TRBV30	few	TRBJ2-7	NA	TGTGCCTGGAGTGTACAAAGAACCTACGAGCAGTACTTC	CAWSVQRTYEQYF
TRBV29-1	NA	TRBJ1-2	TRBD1	TGCAGCGTTGATGGGACAGGGGGACCATGCACCTTC	CSVDGTGGPCTF
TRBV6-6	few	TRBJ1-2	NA	TGTGCCAGCAGTCACATCGCTGGCTACACCTTC	CASSHIAGYTF
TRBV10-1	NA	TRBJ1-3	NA	TGCGCCACCCCAGGGGACCTCTCTGGAAACACCATATATTTT	CATPGDLSGNTIYF
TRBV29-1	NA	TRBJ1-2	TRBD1	TGCAGCGTTGGGCCGACAGGGAAGGATGGCTACACCTTC	CSVGPTGKDGYTF
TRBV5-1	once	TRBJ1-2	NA	TGCGCCAGCAGCTTTTCGGGACAAGATTATGGCTACACCTTC	CASSFSGQDYGYTF
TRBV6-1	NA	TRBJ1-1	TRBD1	TGTGCCAGCACCCTCCGCCGGGACAGGGTCACTGAAGCTTTCTTT	CASTLRRDRVTEAFF
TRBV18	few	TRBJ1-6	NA	TGTGCCAGCTCACCCGGGGGAGACAGTTCACCCCTCCACTTT	CASSPGGDSSPLHF
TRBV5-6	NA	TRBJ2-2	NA	TGTGCCAGCACCCTCCTATGGAGGTCAGGGCGGACCGGGGAGCTGTTTTTT	CASTLLWRSGRTGELFF
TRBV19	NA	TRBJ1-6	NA	TGTGCCACCGCGCCACAGGTCGGAACCTATAATTCACCCCTCCACTTT	CATAPQVGTYNSPLHF
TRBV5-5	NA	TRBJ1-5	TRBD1	TGTGCCAGCAGCTTTAGACAGGGCTGGGAGCCCCAGCATTTT	CASSFRQGWEPQHF
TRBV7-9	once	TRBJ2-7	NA	TGTGCCAGCAGCCTTCGAGGGGGAATATACGAGCAGTACTTC	CASSLRGGIYEQYF
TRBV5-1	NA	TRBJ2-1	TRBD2	TGCGCCAGCAGCTTAGCGGGGGGCGAAAATGAGCAGTTCTTC	CASSLAGGENEQFF
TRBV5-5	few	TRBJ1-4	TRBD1	TGTGCCAGCAGCCGATGGACAGGGGCAACTAATGAAAAACTGTTTTTT	CASSRWTGATNEKLFF
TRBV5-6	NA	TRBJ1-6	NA	TGTGCCAGCAGCTTGGATCCATCGTATAATTCACCCCTCCACTTT	CASSLDPSYNSPLHF
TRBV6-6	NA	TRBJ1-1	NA	TGTGCGTCGGCGCCGGGGACTGAAGCTTTCTTT	CASAPGTEAFF